This TCR beta chain stems from a study of T cell responses to AZD1222 COVID-19 vaccine. About the study: Whether given at about 4 or about 12 weeks, second doses were pooled. Findings of the study overall: Reportedly, nearly half the spike-specific TCRs target unmutated variant regions. The number of AZD1222 recipients seropositive at baseline was only five or six.

On this clone: What it binds is unknown.

Using immunoSEQ multiplex PCR, the repertoire was profiled, and TCRdb retains in-frame clones only, with some absent. The sample records 120,000 or so clones, 70% to 90% being singletons. The V gene end was trimmed by 3 bases and the J gene end by 5 bases; junction bases not matched to a gene: 10. CDR1 and CDR2 (germline): MDHEN, SYDVKM. The CDR3 is 15 amino acids. This chain joins TRBV28 and TRBJ2-7; 7 positions match TRBD1. The sequence came from an adult in good health. Here the sequenced sample was peripheral blood, taken on day 0 of AZD1222 vaccination. The CDR3 loop reads CASSLATGAEDEQYF. CDR3 bases: TGTGCCAGCAGTTTGGCTACAGGGGCAGAGGACGAGCAGTACTTC. Complete variable domain (other parts from reference TRBV28 and TRBJ2-7): DVKVTQSSRYLVKRTGEKVFLECVQDMDHENMFWYRQDPGLGLRLIYFSYDVKMKEKGDIPEGYSVSREKKERFSLILESASTNQTSMYLCASSLATGAEDEQYFGPGTRLTVT.